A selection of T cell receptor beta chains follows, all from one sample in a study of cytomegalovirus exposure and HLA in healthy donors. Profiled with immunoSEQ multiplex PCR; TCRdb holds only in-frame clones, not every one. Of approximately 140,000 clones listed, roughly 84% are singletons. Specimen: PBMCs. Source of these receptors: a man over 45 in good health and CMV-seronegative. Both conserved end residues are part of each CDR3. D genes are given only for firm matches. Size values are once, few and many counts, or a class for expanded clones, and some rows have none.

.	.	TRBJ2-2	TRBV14	TGTGCCAGCAGCCAAGACTCGTACAGGGTGAACACCGGGGAGCTGTTTTTT	CASSQDSYRVNTGELFF
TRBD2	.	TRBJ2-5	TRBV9	TGTGCCAGCAGCGTAGGGACTAGCGGGGCCCTACTGGAGACCCAGTACTTC	CASSVGTSGALLETQYF
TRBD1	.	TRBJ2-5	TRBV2	TGTGCCAGCAGCGGGACAGGGGGAGGGGAGACCCAGTACTTC	CASSGTGGGETQYF
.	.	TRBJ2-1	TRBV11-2	TGTGCCAGCAGCGCCCCGGGGATCTCCTACAATGAGCAGTTCTTC	CASSAPGISYNEQFF
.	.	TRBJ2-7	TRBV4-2	TGTGCCAGCAGCCAAGCTGGGGCAGCACCCTACGAGCAGTACTTC	CASSQAGAAPYEQYF
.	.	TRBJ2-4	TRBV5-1	TGCGCCAGCAGTGGGGGTAGGGGCAGGGGCGACATTCAGTACTTC	CASSGGRGRGDIQYF
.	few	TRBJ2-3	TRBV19	TGTGCCAGTAGTACCGAGGGGGGCACAGATACGCAGTATTTT	CASSTEGGTDTQYF
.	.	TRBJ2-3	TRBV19	TGTGCCAGTAGGGGGACTCAAACAGATACGCAGTATTTT	CASRGTQTDTQYF
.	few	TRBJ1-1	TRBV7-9	TGTGCCAGCAGCTCACGGGTGTCAGTCACTGAAGCTTTCTTT	CASSSRVSVTEAFF
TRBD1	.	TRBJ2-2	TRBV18	TGTGCCAGCTCACCACCGGACAGGGGGCCGCCCCGCGGGGAGCTGTTTTTT	CASSPPDRGPPRGELFF
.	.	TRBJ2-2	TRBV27	TGTGCCAGCAGTTTTCTAGCTTTCGCAAACACCGGGGAGCTGTTTTTT	CASSFLAFANTGELFF
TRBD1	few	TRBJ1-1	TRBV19	TGTGCCACCACAGAGGACAGGGTACCTGAAGCTTTCTTT	CATTEDRVPEAFF
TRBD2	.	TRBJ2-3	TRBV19	TGTGCCAGTAGTTCAGAGGGCGGGGGGGCCGCAGATACGCAGTATTTT	CASSSEGGGAADTQYF
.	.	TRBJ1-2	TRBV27	TGTGCCAGCAGTTTAAATTTCCACAGGGCCTTTTATGGCTACACCTTC	CASSLNFHRAFYGYTF
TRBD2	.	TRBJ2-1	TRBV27	TGTGCCAGCAGTTCATCCCCCCGAAGTAGCGGGGGGCAATACAATGAGCAGTTCTTC	CASSSSPRSSGGQYNEQFF
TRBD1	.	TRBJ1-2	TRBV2	TGTGCCAGCAGGGAGGGACAGTACTATGGCTACACCTTC	CASREGQYYGYTF
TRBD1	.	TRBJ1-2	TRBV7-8	TGTGCCAGCAGCTTTACAGGGGGCACCAACTATGGCTACACCTTC	CASSFTGGTNYGYTF
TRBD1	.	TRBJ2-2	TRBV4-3	TGCGCCAGCAGCCCAAGGGACAGGGACGGGGCCACCGGGGAGCTGTTTTTT	CASSPRDRDGATGELFF
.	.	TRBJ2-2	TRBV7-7	TGTGCTAGCAGCTTAGCGGCGAAGGGGGTTAGGACCGGGGAGCTGTTTTTT	CASSLAAKGVRTGELFF
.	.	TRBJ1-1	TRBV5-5	TGTGCCAGCAGCCCTCGTGGCACAGGGCACATGAACACTGAAGCTTTCTTT	CASSPRGTGHMNTEAFF
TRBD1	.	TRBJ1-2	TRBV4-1	TGCGCCAGCAGCCACCCTTTGACAGGGTCGACCTATGGCTACACCTTC	CASSHPLTGSTYGYTF
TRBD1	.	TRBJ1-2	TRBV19	TGTGCCAGTAGTATGACAGGGGCGGGCTATGGCTACACCTTC	CASSMTGAGYGYTF